This TCR beta chain was sequenced for a study of human T cells and chemical hapten exposure. Study information: Sensitization was performed using 2% DPC on a roughly 2 cm by roughly 2 cm upper inner arm skin site. Study-wide results and limits: Expanded TCRs showed more large CDR3 clusters than pre-sensitization or healthy control sets.

Trimming pared 6 bases from V and 2 bases from J, leaving 10 bases between. CDR3 length: 13 residues. CDR1 is ENHRY and CDR2 is SYGVKD in the germline V gene. Unique molecular identifiers were attached to individual cDNA molecules within the library. Via MiXCR, TCRdb re-called the RACE reads, giving one row per CDR3 protein. The data show 95,000 to 150,000 distinct CDR3 sequences, with approximately 14% seen just once and approximately 0.89% held by the top ten. This clonotype was seen a few times. Its specificity is not known. Time point indicated: patch test 1, 2 weeks after DPC sensitization. Indicated treatment: therapeutic diphenylcyclopropenone sensitization with weekly scalp DPC. The study drew its donors from alopecia patients who were 18 to 70 years old and suitable for DPC.

The chain recombines TRBV10-3 with TRBJ2-5; D not certain. The material was whole blood, obtained in connection with sensitization to the hapten diphenylcyclopropenone (DPC). The source is a young man with alopecia areata. Some clones in this sample may be carry-over from other donors' samples. The CDR3 region is CAIRFGLQETQYF. The CDR3 nucleotides are TGTGCCATCAGATTCGGGCTTCAAGAGACCCAGTACTTC.